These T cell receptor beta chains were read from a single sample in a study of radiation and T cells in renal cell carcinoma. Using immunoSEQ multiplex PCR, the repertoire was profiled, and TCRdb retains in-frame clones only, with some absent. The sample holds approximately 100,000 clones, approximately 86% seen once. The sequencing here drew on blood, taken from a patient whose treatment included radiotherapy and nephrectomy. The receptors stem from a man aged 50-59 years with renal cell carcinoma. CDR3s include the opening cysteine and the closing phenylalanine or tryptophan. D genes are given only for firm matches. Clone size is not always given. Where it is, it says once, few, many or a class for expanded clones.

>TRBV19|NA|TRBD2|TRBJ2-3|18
TGTGCCAGTAGTTTATGGACTAGCGGGAGTTTCGGCACAGATACGCAGTATTTT
CASSLWTSGSFGTDTQYF
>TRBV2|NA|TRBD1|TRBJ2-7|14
TGTGCCAGCACCTTTTCGACAGGGAGCTACGAGCAGTACTTC
CASTFSTGSYEQYF
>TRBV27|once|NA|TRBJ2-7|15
TGTGCCAGCAGCAACCCTGCTCGGGATTTATACGAGCAGTACTTC
CASSNPARDLYEQYF
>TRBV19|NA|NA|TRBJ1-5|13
TGTGCCAGTAGTCCGGGACTCAATCAGCCCCAGCATTTT
CASSPGLNQPQHF
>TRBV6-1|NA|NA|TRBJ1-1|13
TGTGCCAGCAGTGCACAGGCAAACACTGAAGCTTTCTTT
CASSAQANTEAFF
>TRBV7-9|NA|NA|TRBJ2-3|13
TGTGCCAGCAGCTCCAGCGGCACAGATACGCAGTATTTT
CASSSSGTDTQYF
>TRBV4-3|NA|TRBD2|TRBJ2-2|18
TGCGCCAGCAGCCAAGATAGGCTAGCGGGGGGCGGCACCGGGGAGCTGTTTTTT
CASSQDRLAGGGTGELFF
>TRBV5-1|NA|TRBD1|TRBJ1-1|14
TGCGCCAGCAGCACGGGACAGGGGAACACTGAAGCTTTCTTT
CASSTGQGNTEAFF
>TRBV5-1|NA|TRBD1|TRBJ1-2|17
TGCGCCAGCAGCTTGGAGGGACAGGGGGCAGTGTCCTATGGCTACACCTTC
CASSLEGQGAVSYGYTF
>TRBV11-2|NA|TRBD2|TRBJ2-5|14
TGTGCCAGCAGCTCGGAGCGGGGGAGGGGGACCCAGTACTTC
CASSSERGRGTQYF
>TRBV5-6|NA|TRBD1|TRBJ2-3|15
TGTGCCAGCAGTCTAGTGACAGGGGCCACAGATACGCAGTATTTT
CASSLVTGATDTQYF
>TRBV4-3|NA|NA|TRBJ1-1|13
TGCGCCAGCAGCCAAGATCTGTACACTGAAGCTTTCTTT
CASSQDLYTEAFF
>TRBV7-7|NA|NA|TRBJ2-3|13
TGTGCTAGCAGCTTGTTCAGTGCTGATACGCAGTATTTT
CASSLFSADTQYF